This TCR beta chain was found in a study of blood T cell repertoires in COVID-19. About the research overall: PBMCs, B-cell-depleted T cells, or T cells were the source of the cDNA or gDNA that made up the material.

Losses at the gene ends were 0 bases for V and 3 bases for J; bases not matched to a gene: 16. The length of the CDR3 is 19 residues. Looked up from germline, CDR1 is LGHNA and CDR2 is YNFKEQ. TCRdb keeps only in-frame clones here, not all; method: immunoSEQ multiplex PCR. The table records 83,000 or so clones, approximately 82% of them present only once. The gene calls are TRBV4-2 and TRBJ1-2, with 7 bases that match TRBD1. Input material: peripheral blood. The TCR originated in a human donor in a cohort sampled during active COVID-19. CDR3 bases: TGTGCCAGCAGCCAAGATCGACGACAGGGACCCTCTTTTCACTATGGCTACACCTTC. Its protein is CASSQDRRQGPSFHYGYTF.